This TCR beta chain originates from a study of identical twins. This clonotype was counted ten times or more. TCRdb analysed the 5' RACE reads with MiXCR anew, one entry per CDR3 protein. The sample gives more than 650,000 distinct CDR3 sequences, around 6% of which show up once; 1.5% to 2% is in the top ten. Sample: naive T cells sorted from blood. This TCR came from a man between 18 and 29 years old in good health.

The CDR3 protein is CASSYPEVGGPVADTQYF. The DNA of the CDR3 is TGTGCCAGCAGCTATCCAGAAGTGGGAGGGCCAGTCGCAGATACGCAGTATTTT. The chain recombines TRBV12-3 or TRBV12-4 with TRBJ2-3, with TRBD2 identical over 7 bases. V lost 6 bases to trimming and J lost 4 bases; unmatched junction nucleotides: 19. CDR3 size: 18 residues.